This T cell receptor (beta chain) came from a study of blood T cells in healthy people across ages. General study results and limits: No conclusive comparison of naive versus antigen-experienced cells was possible with unsorted PBMCs. Diversity was higher, and naive CD4+ cells more numerous, in long-lived donors than in aged donors.

Points on this clonotype: The antigen is not known. The junction differs from germline at one of its ends, possibly a read error.

Combining a sample-barcoded 5' primer with a J-beta primer mix, a second PCR ran for about 6 to 12 cycles. Every molecule of cDNA carried a tag from a template-switch adaptor with 12 random nucleotides. TCRdb re-derived calls from the 5' RACE reads in MiXCR, one entry per CDR3 protein. The profile shows hundreds of thousands of distinct CDR3 sequences, about 30% of them singletons. The CDR3 runs 15 residues. Germline CDR1 reads SEHNR; CDR2 reads FQNEAQ (reference sequence). This sequence was found in a woman aged 80 or older in good health. This chain uses TRBV7-9 with TRBJ2-3; the match to TRBD2 covers 7 bases. Material: blood. CDR3 sequence: CAGSLGGGVTDTQYF. DNA of the CDR3: TGTGCCGGCAGCTTAGGTGGGGGGGTCACAGATACGCAGTATTTT.